Below, 2 T cell receptor beta chains from the same sample are listed, as sequenced in a study of CD8+ T cells in alopecia areata. Reverse transcription of extracted RNA yielded cDNA, which provided the sequencing template. TCRdb keeps only in-frame clones here, not all; method: immunoSEQ multiplex PCR. Counted here are about 200,000 clones, around 62% occurring once; the ten biggest clones make up 0.45%. The source material was CD4+ T cells sorted from blood, sampled at week 0. The source is a human donor with alopecia areata.

This clone was seen more than once but under ten times. The V call is TRBV7-2, the J call TRBJ2-1; D not resolved. Germline CDR1 reads SGHTA; CDR2 reads FQGNSA. The CDR3 length is 13 residues. V was cut by 8 bases and J by 0 bases, with 8 bases left in between. The CDR3 region is CASGVGSYNEQFF. In DNA form, the CDR3 reads TGTGCCAGCGGGGTTGGCTCCTACAATGAGCAGTTCTTC.

This clone was seen a handful of times. The V gene is TRBV7-9, the J gene TRBJ2-3; 15 bases are a match to TRBD2. The CDR3 length is 16 residues. Germline V gives CDR1 SEHNR, CDR2 FQNEAQ (reference sequence). Germline trimming cut 1 base from V and 4 bases from J; bases unmatched to any gene: 0. The CDR3 DNA reads as TGTGCCAGCAGCTTAGGGACTAGCGGGAGGGCAGATACGCAGTATTTT. Amino acid sequence: CASSLGTSGRADTQYF.